This T cell receptor (beta chain) was documented in a study of shared clonotypes between healthy human individuals. Sequencing was performed with immunoSEQ multiplex PCR; in TCRdb, only in-frame clones are kept and a portion is missing. The data contain around 1.9 million clones, under 95% of them singletons. This CDR3 is built from 13 residues. CDR1 is ENHRY, CDR2 SYGVKD, per germline. Trimming removed 6 bases from V and 5 bases from J; junction bases left unmatched: 5. Naive CD8 cells, CD45RO-negative and positively selected for CCR7, excluded terminally differentiated effector memory CD45RA+ cells.

Sequenced sample: naive CD8+ T cells from PBMCs. The V call is TRBV10-3, the J call TRBJ2-5, with 8 positions matching TRBD2. The sequence came from a man aged 18-30 years in good health. Some clones in this sample may be carry-over from other donors' samples. The chain's CDR3 is CAIRGTSLETQYF. DNA for the CDR3: TGTGCCATCAGGGGGACTAGTTTGGAGACCCAGTACTTC.